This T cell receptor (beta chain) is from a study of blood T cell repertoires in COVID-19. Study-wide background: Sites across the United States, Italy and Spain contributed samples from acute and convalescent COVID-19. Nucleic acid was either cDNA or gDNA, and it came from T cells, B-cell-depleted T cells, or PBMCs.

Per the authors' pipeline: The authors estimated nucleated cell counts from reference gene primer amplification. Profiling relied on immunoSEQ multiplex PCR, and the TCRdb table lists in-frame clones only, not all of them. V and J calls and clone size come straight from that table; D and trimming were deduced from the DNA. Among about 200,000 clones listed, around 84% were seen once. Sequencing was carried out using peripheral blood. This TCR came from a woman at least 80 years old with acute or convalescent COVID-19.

CDR3 loop: CASSRNEEETQYF. For the CDR3, the DNA is TGTGCCAGCTCACGTAATGAGGAAGAGACCCAGTACTTC. The J gene is TRBJ2-5, the V gene TRBV18; unclear D gene. Germline lookup yields CDR1 KGHSH and CDR2 LQKENI. Trimming removed 4 bases at V and 3 bases at J, with 9 bases between. This CDR3 region has 13 residues.